This passage covers 26 T cell receptor beta chains from one sample sequenced in a study of spatial heterogeneity in lung cancer. This sample's time point: sample taken at primary tumor resection. General observations from the study: One measure, the expanded intratumoral alpha and beta TCR count, tracked tumor mutation counts.

These receptors' antigens are unknown. A single record per CDR3 protein comes from TCRdb applying MiXCR to the 5' RACE reads. The sample includes about 25,000 distinct CDR3 sequences, around 8.5% of them seen just once. The sample consisted of lung tumor tissue, taken at surgery. The source of these receptors is a male donor with early-stage non-small cell lung cancer.

This clonotype is labeled medium-sized. The chain carries TRBV12-3 or TRBV12-4 and TRBJ2-7; no reliable D call. The V end was cut by 11 bases, the J end by 0 bases, with 14 bases between. This CDR3 contains 13 residues. This CDR3 is CAPWADRSYEQYF. DNA of the CDR3: TGTGCCCCTTGGGCGGACCGCTCCTACGAGCAGTACTTC.

V and J are TRBV7-9 and TRBJ1-2, with D unresolved. This CDR3 comprises 17 residues. V lost 2 bases to trimming and J lost 2 bases, with 18 bases between them. Germline loops: CDR1 SEHNR, CDR2 FQNEAQ (reference sequence). CDR3 in DNA: TGTGCCAGCAGCTTATCGCAGTTCACGGTAGTCAACTATGGCTACACCTTC. Translating it yields CASSLSQFTVVNYGYTF.

V gene TRBV7-9 combines with J gene TRBJ1-2; 7 nucleotides line up with TRBD1. The V gene's germline CDR1 is SEHNR and CDR2 FQNEAQ (reference sequence). There are 14 residues in the CDR3. With V trimmed by 6 bases and J by 4 bases, 8 bases remained unmatched. The CDR3 is CASSLLGQVYGYTF. CDR3 nucleotide sequence: TGTGCCAGCAGTCTCCTCGGACAGGTCTATGGCTACACCTTC.

The sample holds a few counts of this clonotype. The gene calls are TRBV10-3 and TRBJ1-5, with 8 bases fitting TRBD1. The CDR3 contains 19 residues. Germline CDR1 ENHRY, CDR2 SYGVKD. Germline trimming cut 4 bases from V and 2 bases from J; bases unmatched to any gene: 16. The CDR3 region is CAISGPGTGKKAGNQPQHF. For the CDR3, the DNA is TGTGCCATCAGTGGCCCGGGGACAGGAAAAAAAGCAGGCAATCAGCCCCAGCATTTT.

This clonotype was detected many times. In nucleotides, the CDR3 is TGTGCCAGCAGTTCGCCGGGGGTAGCGGGCGTTTCCTACGAGCAGTACTTC. Translated: CASSSPGVAGVSYEQYF. The V and J genes are TRBV28 and TRBJ2-7; 7 bases agree with TRBD2. Germline CDR1 MDHEN, CDR2 SYDVKM. The CDR3 has 17 residues. J was trimmed by 1 base and V by 4 bases; bases with no gene match: 13.

This clonotype has a count of ten or more. The genes are TRBV28 and TRBJ2-1; the match to TRBD2 covers 7 bases. Germline V gives CDR1 MDHEN, CDR2 SYDVKM. V gave up 7 bases and J gave up 1 base; unmatched junction bases: 7. This CDR3 is built from 15 residues. The CDR3 nucleotides read TGTGCCAGCACAAACCCGGGGGGTTCCTACAATGAGCAGTTCTTC. Protein: CASTNPGGSYNEQFF. Based on the CDR3 plus reference TRBV28 and TRBJ2-1, the full variable domain is DVKVTQSSRYLVKRTGEKVFLECVQDMDHENMFWYRQDPGLGLRLIYFSYDVKMKEKGDIPEGYSVSREKKERFSLILESASTNQTSMYLCASTNPGGSYNEQFFGPGTRLTVL.

The rearrangement links TRBV20-1 to TRBJ2-7; D may correspond to TRBD1 or TRBD2 (6 bases each). This CDR3 comprises 11 residues. V was shortened by 6 bases and J by 2 bases, with 8 bases between the two germline ends. Germline lookup yields CDR1 DFQATT and CDR2 SNEGSKA (reference sequence). The CDR3 spells CSAGGTYEQYF. The CDR3 DNA reads as TGCAGTGCGGGGGGCACCTACGAGCAGTACTTC.

This clonotype was recorded many times. This rearrangement joins TRBV5-6 to TRBJ2-3, with D tentatively TRBD2 (7 bases). The germline V gene has CDR1 SGHDT and CDR2 YYEEEE. The V end was cut by 2 bases, the J end by 1 base, with 20 bases between. This CDR3 spans 18 amino acids. The CDR3 bases are TGTGCCAGCAGCTTTTACAGGGTTCGGGACTACCGCACAGATACGCAGTATTTT. Residues: CASSFYRVRDYRTDTQYF.

The table lists this clonotype with a few counts. This chain uses TRBV12-3 or TRBV12-4 with TRBJ1-6; no clear D gene. The V end was cut by 3 bases, the J end by 10 bases, with 10 bases between. The CDR3 has 13 amino acids. The CDR3 loop is CASSFSGGSPLHF. The CDR3 DNA reads as TGTGCCAGCAGTTTTTCTGGTGGGTCACCCCTCCACTTT.

This clonotype has only a few counts. The rearrangement joins TRBV4-2 to TRBJ1-1; D is possibly TRBD1 (6 bases). V shed 0 bases and J shed 1 base, with 12 bases lying between them. The CDR3 length is 16 residues. The germline V gene encodes CDR1 LGHNA and CDR2 YNFKEQ. The CDR3 bases are TGTGCCAGCAGCCAAGAGAACAGGGCTCGGAACACTGAAGCTTTCTTT. Residues: CASSQENRARNTEAFF.

The genes are TRBV7-9 and TRBJ2-7, with 14 bases fitting TRBD2. The trim removed 7 bases at V and 8 bases at J, leaving 10 bases unmatched. Germline CDR1 SEHNR, CDR2 FQNEAQ (reference sequence). The CDR3 totals 15 residues. CDR3 in amino acids: CASTKSGTSGSQQYF. The CDR3 DNA reads TGTGCCAGCACCAAATCCGGGACTAGCGGGAGTCAGCAGTACTTC.

This clonotype was counted many times. The chain joins TRBV5-6 to TRBJ2-7; D not certain. The CDR3 has 16 amino acids. Between the trimmed V and J ends, which lost 0 bases and 1 base, there was a span of 14 bases. Germline-derived CDR1 and CDR2 are SGHDT and YYEEEE. The CDR3 DNA is TGTGCCAGCAGCTTGGGCAGACGATTAACATCCTACGAGCAGTACTTC. Amino acids: CASSLGRRLTSYEQYF.

This clonotype was detected ten times or more. This chain connects TRBV21-1 to TRBJ1-2. TRBV21-1 is recorded as a pseudogene. The CDR3 spans 14 residues. The CDR3 DNA follows: TGTGCCAGCAGCAAAAAGTTCCTAAACTATGGCTACACCTTC. Translated, it gives CASSKKFLNYGYTF.

By share of the sample, this clonotype is medium-sized. The rearrangement uses TRBV7-2 and TRBJ2-1, with 7 bases matching TRBD2. J was trimmed by 0 bases and V by 3 bases; bases with no gene match: 2. The CDR3 is 15 amino acids. The germline V gene has CDR1 SGHTA and CDR2 FQGNSA. The CDR3 DNA is TGTGCCAGCAGCTTGGGACTATCCTCCTACAATGAGCAGTTCTTC. Protein sequence: CASSLGLSSYNEQFF.

The sample holds a few counts of this clonotype. The chain couples TRBV7-2 to TRBJ2-7; D uncertain. The CDR3 is made up of 15 amino acids. Germline assignment: CDR1 SGHTA and CDR2 FQGNSA. V was clipped by 6 bases and J by 2 bases, with 17 bases between them. The CDR3 nucleotides are TGTGCCAGCAGTCTCGCCCAGACTCTAACCTACGAGCAGTACTTC. This translates into CASSLAQTLTYEQYF.

Many counts were recorded for this clonotype. A junction end diverges from the germline sequence, so it may reflect a read error. This rearrangement joins TRBV18 to TRBJ2-7; 7 bases are shared with TRBD1. CDR3 length equals 16 residues. Per germline, CDR1 KGHSH and CDR2 LQKENI. The CDR3 coding sequence is TGTGCCAGCTCACGGATAGACAGGGCTACCTCCCACGAGCAGTACTTC. It encodes CASSRIDRATSHEQYF.

Many counts were recorded for this clonotype. J is TRBJ1-6 and V is TRBV2, with D uncertain. This CDR3 contains 15 residues. The germline gives CDR1 SNHLY, CDR2 FYNNEI. Deletions cut 7 bases from V and 0 bases from J, with 10 bases between. This chain's CDR3 is CASTVSSSYNSPLHF. CDR3 coding DNA: TGTGCCAGCACCGTTAGTAGCTCCTATAATTCACCCCTCCACTTT.

Many counts were recorded for this clonotype. The genes are TRBV7-9 and TRBJ2-5, with TRBD1 matching 7 bases. Per the germline V gene, CDR1 is SEHNR and CDR2 is FQNEAQ (reference sequence). The CDR3 runs 13 residues. Trimming took 5 bases from V and 3 from J; bases not matched to a gene: 3. Here the CDR3 DNA reads TGTGCCAGCAGCGGCACAGGGGAAGAGACCCAGTACTTC. Protein product: CASSGTGEETQYF.

The genes are TRBV5-1 and TRBJ2-3; D gene uncertain. Per the germline V gene, CDR1 is SGHRS and CDR2 is YFSETQ. This CDR3 has 16 residues. Trimming took 0 bases from V and 0 from J, leaving 11 bases between them. This chain's CDR3 is CASSLAGLASTDTQYF. The CDR3 bases are TGCGCCAGCAGCTTGGCCGGCCTTGCGAGCACAGATACGCAGTATTTT.

This clonotype was counted ten times or more. The J gene is TRBJ2-3, the V gene TRBV20-1, with 12 positions matching TRBD2. V was clipped by 1 base and J by 0 bases; unmatched bases: 11. CDR3 length equals 19 residues. Germline CDR1 DFQATT, CDR2 SNEGSKA (reference sequence). The CDR3: CSARVRLAGDPISTDTQYF. The CDR3 region has the DNA TGCAGTGCTAGAGTTCGACTAGCGGGAGACCCTATCAGCACAGATACGCAGTATTTT.

This clonotype has only a few counts. This chain uses TRBV9 with TRBJ2-5; 9 bases map to TRBD2. Germline V gene data show CDR1 as SGDLS and CDR2 as YYNGEE. V lost 0 bases to trimming and J lost 2 bases; unmatched junction nucleotides: 5. The CDR3 runs to 16 residues. The chain's CDR3 is CASSVGWAGGQETQYF. The CDR3 region has the DNA TGTGCCAGCAGCGTAGGTTGGGCGGGAGGGCAAGAGACCCAGTACTTC. The full variable domain, rest sourced from reference TRBV9 and TRBJ2-5, is DSGVTQTPKHLITATGQRVTLRCSPRSGDLSVYWYQQSLDQGLQFLIQYYNGEERAKGNILERFSAQQFPDLHSELNLSSLELGDSALYFCASSVGWAGGQETQYFGPGTRLLVL.

This clonotype showed up just a few times. This chain connects TRBV20-1 to TRBJ2-2, with TRBD1 as a possible D gene (5 bases). The CDR3 is 15 residues long. Germline V gives CDR1 DFQATT, CDR2 SNEGSKA (reference sequence). With 7 bases removed from V and 2 bases from J, the gap between germline ends came to 17 bases. CDR3 sequence (DNA): TGCAGTGTTCAATCCGGTGGGGCTAACACCGGGGAGCTGTTTTTT. Translation gives CSVQSGGANTGELFF.

This sequence joins TRBV10-2 and TRBJ2-1, with D unresolved. Germline V lookup: CDR1 WSHSY, CDR2 SAAADI. The CDR3 loop spans 11 amino acids. V dropped 2 bases and J dropped 10 bases, with 6 bases sitting between them. DNA of the CDR3: TGCGCCAGCAGTGAGGGGCACGAGCAGTTCTTC. It specifies CASSEGHEQFF.

In its sample, this clonotype was seen many times. V gene TRBV7-2 combines with J gene TRBJ1-3; D remains unclear. The V end lost 7 bases, the J end lost 4 bases, and 5 bases lay between the germline ends. Germline loops: CDR1 SGHTA, CDR2 FQGNSA. The CDR3 totals 11 residues. CDR3 residues: CASIVGNTIYF. CDR3 DNA: TGTGCCAGCATCGTGGGAAACACCATATATTTT.

This clonotype rates as medium-sized. The chain combines TRBV28 with TRBJ2-3; D possibly corresponds to TRBD2 (7 bases). The CDR3 is made up of 14 amino acids. The V end lost 5 bases, the J end lost 7 bases, and 16 bases lay between the germline ends. Germline CDR1 is MDHEN and CDR2 is SYDVKM. CDR3 protein: CASSKTGGTHTQYF. CDR3 DNA: TGTGCCAGCAGTAAAACGGGGGGCACGCATACGCAGTATTTT.

About this clonotype itself: One junction end does not reproduce the germline sequence, and a read error may be involved. The chain is built from TRBV5-6 and TRBJ2-6; D is uncertain. The CDR3 is 13 amino acids. Germline V gene lookup returns CDR1 SGHDT and CDR2 YYEEEE. The CDR3 region is CAISFSGANVLTF. CDR3 nucleotide sequence: TGTGCCATCAGCTTCTCTGGGGCCAACGTCCTGACTTTC.